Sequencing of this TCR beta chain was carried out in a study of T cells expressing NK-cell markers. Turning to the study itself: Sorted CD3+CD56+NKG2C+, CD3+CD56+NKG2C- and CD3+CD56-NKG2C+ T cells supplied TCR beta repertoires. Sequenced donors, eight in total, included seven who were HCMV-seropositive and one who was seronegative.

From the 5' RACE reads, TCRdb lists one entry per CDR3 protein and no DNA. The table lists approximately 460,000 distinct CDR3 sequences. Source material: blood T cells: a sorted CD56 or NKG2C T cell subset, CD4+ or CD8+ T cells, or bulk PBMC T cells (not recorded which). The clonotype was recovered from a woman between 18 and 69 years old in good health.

The chain's CDR3 is CASRTTSGGGNEQFF. This sequence joins TRBV12-3 or TRBV12-4 and TRBJ2-1; the TCRdb D gene call, TRBD2, has no DNA to confirm it. CDR3 length: 15 amino acids.